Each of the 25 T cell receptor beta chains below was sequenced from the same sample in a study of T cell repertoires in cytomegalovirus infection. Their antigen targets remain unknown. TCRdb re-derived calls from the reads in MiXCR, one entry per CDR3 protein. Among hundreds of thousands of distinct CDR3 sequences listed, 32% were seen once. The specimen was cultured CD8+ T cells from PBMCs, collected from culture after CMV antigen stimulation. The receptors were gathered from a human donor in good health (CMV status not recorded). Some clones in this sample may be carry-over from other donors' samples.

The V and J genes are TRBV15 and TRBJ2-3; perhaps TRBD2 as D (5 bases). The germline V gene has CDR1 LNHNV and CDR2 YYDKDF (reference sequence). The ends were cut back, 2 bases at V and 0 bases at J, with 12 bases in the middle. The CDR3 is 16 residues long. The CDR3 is CATSRIRGVSTDTQYF. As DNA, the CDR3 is TGTGCCACCAGCAGAATCCGGGGAGTAAGCACAGATACGCAGTATTTT.

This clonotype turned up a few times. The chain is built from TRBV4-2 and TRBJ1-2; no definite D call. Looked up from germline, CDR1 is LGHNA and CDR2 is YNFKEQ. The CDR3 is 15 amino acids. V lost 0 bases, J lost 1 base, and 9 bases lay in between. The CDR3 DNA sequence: TGTGCCAGCAGCCAAGATCCCAGCGATAACTATGGCTACACCTTC. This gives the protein CASSQDPSDNYGYTF.

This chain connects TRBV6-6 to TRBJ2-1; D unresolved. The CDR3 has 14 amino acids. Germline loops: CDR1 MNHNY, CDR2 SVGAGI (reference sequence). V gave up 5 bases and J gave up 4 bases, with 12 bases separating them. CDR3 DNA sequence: TGTGCCAGCAGTATTACTGACATTTACAATGAGCAGTTCTTC. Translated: CASSITDIYNEQFF.

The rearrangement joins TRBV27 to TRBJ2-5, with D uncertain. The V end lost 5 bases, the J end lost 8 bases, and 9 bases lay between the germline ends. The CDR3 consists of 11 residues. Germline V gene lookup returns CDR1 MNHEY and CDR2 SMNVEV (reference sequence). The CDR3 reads CASSRGRTQYF. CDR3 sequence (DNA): TGTGCCAGCAGTAGAGGACGTACCCAGTACTTC.

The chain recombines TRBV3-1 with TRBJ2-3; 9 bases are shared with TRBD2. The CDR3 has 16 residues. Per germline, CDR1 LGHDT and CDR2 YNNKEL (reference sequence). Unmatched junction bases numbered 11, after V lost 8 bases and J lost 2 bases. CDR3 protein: CASARSLAGTTDTQYF. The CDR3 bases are TGTGCCAGCGCAAGGTCCCTAGCGGGGACCACAGATACGCAGTATTTT.

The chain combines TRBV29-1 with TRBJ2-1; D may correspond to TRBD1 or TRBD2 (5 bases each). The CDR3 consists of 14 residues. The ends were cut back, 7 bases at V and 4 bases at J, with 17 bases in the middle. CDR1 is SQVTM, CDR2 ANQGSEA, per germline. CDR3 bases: TGCAGCGCCCGGGACGGCAACCTTTACAATGAGCAGTTCTTC. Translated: CSARDGNLYNEQFF.

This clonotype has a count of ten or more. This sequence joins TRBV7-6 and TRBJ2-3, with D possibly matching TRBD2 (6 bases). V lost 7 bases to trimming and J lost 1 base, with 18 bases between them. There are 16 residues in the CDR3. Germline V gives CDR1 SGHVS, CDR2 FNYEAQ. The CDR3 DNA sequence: TGTGCCAGCACCTCCACCTCTGCTAGCGGCACAGATACGCAGTATTTT. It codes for CASTSTSASGTDTQYF.

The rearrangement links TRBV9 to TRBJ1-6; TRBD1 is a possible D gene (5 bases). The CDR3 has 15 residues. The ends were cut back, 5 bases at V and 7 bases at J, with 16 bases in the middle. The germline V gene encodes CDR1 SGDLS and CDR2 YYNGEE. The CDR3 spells CASRQYDSRNSPLHF. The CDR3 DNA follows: TGTGCCAGCAGACAATACGACAGCCGAAATTCACCCCTCCACTTT.

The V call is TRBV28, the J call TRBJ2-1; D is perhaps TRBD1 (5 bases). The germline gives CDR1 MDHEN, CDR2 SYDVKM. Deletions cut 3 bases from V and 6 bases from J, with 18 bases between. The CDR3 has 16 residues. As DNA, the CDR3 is TGTGCCAGCAGTTTTCCAATAGGGGTTTCTGGCAATGAGCAGTTCTTC. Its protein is CASSFPIGVSGNEQFF. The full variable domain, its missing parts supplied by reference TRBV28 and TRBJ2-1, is DVKVTQSSRYLVKRTGEKVFLECVQDMDHENMFWYRQDPGLGLRLIYFSYDVKMKEKGDIPEGYSVSREKKERFSLILESASTNQTSMYLCASSFPIGVSGNEQFFGPGTRLTVL.

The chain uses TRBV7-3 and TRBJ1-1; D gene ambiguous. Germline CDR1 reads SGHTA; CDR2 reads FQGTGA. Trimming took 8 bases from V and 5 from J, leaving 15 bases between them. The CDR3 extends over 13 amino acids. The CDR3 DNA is TGTGCCAGCCAACCGGGTTGGGGTACTGAAGCTTTCTTT. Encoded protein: CASQPGWGTEAFF.

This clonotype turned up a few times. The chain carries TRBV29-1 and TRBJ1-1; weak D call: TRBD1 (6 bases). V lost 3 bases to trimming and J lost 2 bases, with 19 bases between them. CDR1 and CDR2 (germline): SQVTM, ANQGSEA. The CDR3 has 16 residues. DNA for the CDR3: TGCAGCGTTGAGGGGGCCGGTACCGGGATTAACACTGAAGCTTTCTTT. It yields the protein CSVEGAGTGINTEAFF.

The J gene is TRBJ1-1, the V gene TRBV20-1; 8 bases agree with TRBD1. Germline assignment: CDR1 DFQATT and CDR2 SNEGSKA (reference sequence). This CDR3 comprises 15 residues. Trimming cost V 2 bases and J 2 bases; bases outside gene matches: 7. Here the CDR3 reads CSARLDRGLNTEAFF. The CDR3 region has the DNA TGCAGTGCTAGACTAGACAGGGGCCTAAACACTGAAGCTTTCTTT.

CDR3 sequence reads: CASSARQGSYNEQFF. The CDR3 DNA is TGTGCCAGCAGTGCCCGACAGGGATCCTACAATGAGCAGTTCTTC. V is TRBV27 and J is TRBJ2-1; 7 bases are a match to TRBD1. The V gene's germline CDR1 is MNHEY and CDR2 SMNVEV (reference sequence). The CDR3 length is 15 residues. Trimming took 5 bases from V and 1 from J; bases not matched to a gene: 5.

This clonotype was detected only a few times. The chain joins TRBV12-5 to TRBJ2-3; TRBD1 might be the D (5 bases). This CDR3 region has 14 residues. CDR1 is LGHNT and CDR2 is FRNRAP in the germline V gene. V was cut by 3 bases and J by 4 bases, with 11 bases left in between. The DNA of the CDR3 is TGTGCTAGTGGTTTCAGGGTCTCGGCAGATACGCAGTATTTT. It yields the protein CASGFRVSADTQYF.

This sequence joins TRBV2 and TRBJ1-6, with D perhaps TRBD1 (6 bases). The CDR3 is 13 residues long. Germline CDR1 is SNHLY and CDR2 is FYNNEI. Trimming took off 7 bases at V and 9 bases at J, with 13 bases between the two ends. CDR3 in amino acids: CASTRGIGSPLHF. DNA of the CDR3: TGTGCCAGCACCAGGGGTATAGGTTCACCCCTCCACTTT.

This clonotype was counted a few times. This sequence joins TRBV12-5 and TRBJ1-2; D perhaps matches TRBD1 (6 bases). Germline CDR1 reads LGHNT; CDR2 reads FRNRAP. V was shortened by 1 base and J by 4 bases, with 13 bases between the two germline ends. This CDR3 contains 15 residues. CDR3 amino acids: CASGLDGGLPYGYTF. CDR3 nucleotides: TGTGCTAGTGGTTTGGACGGGGGCCTCCCCTATGGCTACACCTTC.

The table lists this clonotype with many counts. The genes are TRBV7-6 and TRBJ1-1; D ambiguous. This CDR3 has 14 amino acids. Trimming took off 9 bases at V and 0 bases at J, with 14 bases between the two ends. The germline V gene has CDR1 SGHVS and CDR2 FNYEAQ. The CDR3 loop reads CASRPQPMNTEAFF. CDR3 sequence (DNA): TGTGCCAGTAGACCACAACCGATGAACACTGAAGCTTTCTTT.

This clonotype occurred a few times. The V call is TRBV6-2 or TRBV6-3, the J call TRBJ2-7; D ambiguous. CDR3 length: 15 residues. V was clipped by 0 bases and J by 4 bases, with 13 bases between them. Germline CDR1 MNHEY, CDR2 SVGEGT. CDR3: CASSYSRSLSYEQYV. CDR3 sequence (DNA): TGTGCCAGCAGTTACTCGAGAAGCCTCAGTTACGAGCAGTACGTC.

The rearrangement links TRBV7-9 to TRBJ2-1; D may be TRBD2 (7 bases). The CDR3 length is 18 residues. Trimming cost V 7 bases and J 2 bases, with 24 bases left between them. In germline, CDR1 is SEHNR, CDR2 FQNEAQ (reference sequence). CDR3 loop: CASNRGSGGGATYNEQFF. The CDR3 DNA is TGTGCCAGCAACCGTGGGTCGGGTGGGGGGGCGACCTACAATGAGCAGTTCTTC. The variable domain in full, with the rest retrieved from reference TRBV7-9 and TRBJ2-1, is DTGVSQNPRHKITKRGQNVTFRCDPISEHNRLYWYRQTLGQGPEFLTYFQNEAQLEKSRLLSDRFSAERPKGSFSTLEIQRTEQGDSAMYLCASNRGSGGGATYNEQFFGPGTRLTVL.

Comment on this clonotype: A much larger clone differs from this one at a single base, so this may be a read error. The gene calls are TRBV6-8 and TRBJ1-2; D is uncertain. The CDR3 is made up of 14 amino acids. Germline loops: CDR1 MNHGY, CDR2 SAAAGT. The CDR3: CVSSYSKTSYGYTF. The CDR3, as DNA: TGTGTCAGCAGTTACTCGAAGACATCCTATGGCTACACCTTC.

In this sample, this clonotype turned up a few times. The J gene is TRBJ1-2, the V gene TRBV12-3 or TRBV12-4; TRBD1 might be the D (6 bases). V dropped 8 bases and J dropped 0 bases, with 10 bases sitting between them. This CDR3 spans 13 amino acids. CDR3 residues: CASCDRTNYGYTF. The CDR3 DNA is TGTGCCAGCTGTGACAGGACTAACTATGGCTACACCTTC.

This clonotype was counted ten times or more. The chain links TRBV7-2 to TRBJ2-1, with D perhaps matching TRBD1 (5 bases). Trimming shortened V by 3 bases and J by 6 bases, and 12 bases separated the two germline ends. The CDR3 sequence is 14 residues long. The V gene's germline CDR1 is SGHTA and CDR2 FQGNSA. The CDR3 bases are TGTGCCAGCAGCTTGAGACAGCTGGGCAATGAGCAGTTCTTC. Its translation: CASSLRQLGNEQFF.

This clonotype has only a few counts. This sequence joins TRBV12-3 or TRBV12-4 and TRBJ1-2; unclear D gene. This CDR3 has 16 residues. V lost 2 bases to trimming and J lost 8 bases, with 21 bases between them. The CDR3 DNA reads TGTGCCAGCAGTTTATACCCCAGTGGCCTCTCAACGGGCTACACCTTC. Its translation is CASSLYPSGLSTGYTF.

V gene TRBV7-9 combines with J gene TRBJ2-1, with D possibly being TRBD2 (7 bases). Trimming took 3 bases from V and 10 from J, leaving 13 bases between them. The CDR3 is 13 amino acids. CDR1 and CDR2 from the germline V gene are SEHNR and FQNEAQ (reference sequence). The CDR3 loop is CASSFRGAIEQFF. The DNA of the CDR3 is TGTGCCAGCAGCTTCCGGGGGGCGATCGAGCAGTTCTTC.

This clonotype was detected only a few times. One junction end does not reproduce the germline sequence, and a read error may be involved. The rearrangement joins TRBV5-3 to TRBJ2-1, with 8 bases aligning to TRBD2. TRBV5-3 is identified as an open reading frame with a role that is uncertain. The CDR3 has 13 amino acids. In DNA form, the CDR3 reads TGCGTCCCCCAAACGGGGGGGCTAAATGAGCAGTTCTTC. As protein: CVPQTGGLNEQFF.